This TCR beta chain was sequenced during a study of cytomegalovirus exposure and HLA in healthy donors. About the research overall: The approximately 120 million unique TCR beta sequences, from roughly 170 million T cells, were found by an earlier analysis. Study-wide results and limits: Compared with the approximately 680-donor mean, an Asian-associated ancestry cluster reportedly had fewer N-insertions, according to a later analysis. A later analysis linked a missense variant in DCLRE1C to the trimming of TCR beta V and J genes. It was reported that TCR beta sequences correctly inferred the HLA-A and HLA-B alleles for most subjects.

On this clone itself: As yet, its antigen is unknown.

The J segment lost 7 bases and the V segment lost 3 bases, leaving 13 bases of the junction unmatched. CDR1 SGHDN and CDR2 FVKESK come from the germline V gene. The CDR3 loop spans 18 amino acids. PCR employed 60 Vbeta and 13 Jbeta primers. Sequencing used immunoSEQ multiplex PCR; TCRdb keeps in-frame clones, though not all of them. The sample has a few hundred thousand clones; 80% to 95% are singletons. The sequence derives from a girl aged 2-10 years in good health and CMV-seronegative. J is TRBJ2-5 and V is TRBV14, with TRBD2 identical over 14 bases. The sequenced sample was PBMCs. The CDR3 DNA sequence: TGTGCCAGCAGCCAGACGACTAGCGGGAGGGCCTGGTTGGCGACCCAGTACTTC. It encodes CASSQTTSGRAWLATQYF.